The 30 T cell receptor beta chains reported below all come from one sample, sequenced in a study of cytomegalovirus exposure and HLA in healthy donors. PCR used 60 Vbeta primers and 13 Jbeta primers. Clones were read by immunoSEQ multiplex PCR, and TCRdb kept only the in-frame ones, dropping some. Of about 180,000 clones in the sample, around 80% are singletons; the top ten hold around 3%. The sequenced sample was PBMCs. The receptors come from a woman in her 50s in good health and CMV-seropositive.

The rearrangement uses TRBV2 and TRBJ1-2; the D is unclear. Germline V CDR1 and CDR2: SNHLY, FYNNEI. The length of the CDR3 is 15 residues. V lost 1 base and J lost 6, with 15 bases in between. CDR3: CASSEDRGLRDGYTF. DNA of the CDR3: TGTGCCAGCAGTGAAGATCGGGGTTTGCGAGATGGCTACACCTTC.

The chain carries TRBV5-1 and TRBJ2-7; maybe TRBD1 (5 bases). Trimming removed 4 bases at V and 2 bases at J, with 13 bases between. CDR1 is SGHRS and CDR2 is YFSETQ in the germline V gene. This CDR3 has 14 amino acids. CDR3 bases: TGCGCCAGCAGCCCCCTGGCAGGGCCCTACGAGCAGTACTTC. Amino acid sequence: CASSPLAGPYEQYF. Variable domain in full (rest from reference TRBV5-1 and TRBJ2-7): KAGVTQTPRYLIKTRGQQVTLSCSPISGHRSVSWYQQTPGQGLQFLFEYFSETQRNKGNFPGRFSGRQFSNSRSEMNVSTLELGDSALYLCASSPLAGPYEQYFGPGTRLTVT.

CDR3 protein: CATSRVRASLNEKLFF. In DNA, the CDR3 is TGTGCCACCAGCAGAGTCAGGGCAAGCCTTAATGAAAAACTGTTTTTT. The rearrangement uses TRBV15 and TRBJ1-4, with D tentatively TRBD1 (5 bases). V was pared by 1 base and J by 4 bases, with 13 bases between. The CDR3 has 16 amino acids. Germline CDR1 LNHNV, CDR2 YYDKDF (reference sequence).

J is TRBJ1-5 and V is TRBV19; D is ambiguous. CDR1 and CDR2 (germline): LNHDA, SQIVND (reference sequence). V was pared by 8 bases and J by 0 bases, with 14 bases between. The CDR3 is 15 residues long. CDR3 residues: CASADGHYSNQPQHF. DNA of the CDR3: TGTGCCAGTGCAGATGGGCATTATAGCAATCAGCCCCAGCATTTT.

This clone was found once. The rearrangement links TRBV27 to TRBJ2-2; 7 bases match TRBD1. This CDR3 is 13 amino acids long. The V and J ends lost 11 bases and 0 bases, in that order; junction bases with no gene match: 3. CDR1 is MNHEY, CDR2 SMNVEV, per germline (reference sequence). The CDR3 sequence is CAGQDPNTGELFF. CDR3 nucleotides: TGTGCCGGACAGGACCCGAACACCGGGGAGCTGTTTTTT.

In the case of this clone: The identical CDR3 is also encoded by other nucleotide sequences in the sample. The chain is built from TRBV19 and TRBJ2-3, with TRBD2 identical over 14 bases. With V trimmed by 3 bases and J by 6 bases, 11 bases remained unmatched. Germline values: CDR1 LNHDA, CDR2 SQIVND (reference sequence). There are 18 residues in the CDR3. The chain's CDR3 is CASSIGTSGSRRSDTQYF. CDR3 in DNA: TGTGCCAGTAGTATCGGGACTAGCGGGAGTAGGCGGTCCGATACGCAGTATTTT.

The chain carries TRBV5-1 and TRBJ1-1; maybe TRBD1 (6 bases). Trimming removed 3 bases from V and 1 base from J, with 16 bases in between. In germline, CDR1 is SGHRS, CDR2 YFSETQ. The CDR3 is made up of 16 amino acids. CDR3 amino acids: CASSSRGAGWNTEAFF. The CDR3, as DNA: TGCGCCAGCAGCTCCCGGGGGGCAGGGTGGAACACTGAAGCTTTCTTT. Based on the CDR3 plus reference TRBV5-1 and TRBJ1-1, the full variable domain is KAGVTQTPRYLIKTRGQQVTLSCSPISGHRSVSWYQQTPGQGLQFLFEYFSETQRNKGNFPGRFSGRQFSNSRSEMNVSTLELGDSALYLCASSSRGAGWNTEAFFGQGTRLTVV.

In its sample, this clone was seen a few times. The V gene is TRBV5-1, the J gene TRBJ1-1; no definite D call. CDR3 length: 11 residues. The V end lost 0 bases, the J end lost 8 bases, and 5 bases lay between the germline ends. Per the germline V gene, CDR1 is SGHRS and CDR2 is YFSETQ. Here the CDR3 DNA reads TGCGCCAGCAGCTTGGGAGGGGAAGCTTTCTTT. Protein sequence: CASSLGGEAFF.

J is TRBJ1-3 and V is TRBV30, with 7 bases matching TRBD1. The CDR3 totals 17 residues. Germline CDR1 and CDR2: GTSNPN and SVGIG (reference sequence). V shed 1 base and J 1 base; nucleotides not matched to a gene: 10. CDR3: CAWSAKVEGASGNTIYF. CDR3 bases: TGTGCCTGGAGTGCGAAGGTGGAGGGGGCGTCTGGAAACACCATATATTTT.

V is TRBV2 and J is TRBJ1-5, with D perhaps matching TRBD1 (5 bases). CDR1 is SNHLY and CDR2 is FYNNEI in the germline V gene. V was pared by 4 bases and J by 3 bases, with 10 bases between. The CDR3 loop spans 14 amino acids. CDR3 DNA: TGTGCCAGCAGTGTGGAGGGGATCAATCAGCCCCAGCATTTT. As protein: CASSVEGINQPQHF.

This clone was observed a handful of times. V usage is TRBV18 and J usage is TRBJ2-7; 12 nucleotides match TRBD2. Germline loops: CDR1 KGHSH, CDR2 LQKENI. The J segment lost 4 bases and the V segment lost 3 bases, leaving 1 base of the junction unmatched. This CDR3 contains 14 residues. The CDR3 protein is CASSPGLAGYEQYF. CDR3 bases: TGTGCCAGCTCACCCGGACTAGCGGGGTACGAGCAGTACTTC.

V and J are TRBV5-1 and TRBJ1-1; 7 nucleotides match TRBD1. Germline CDR1 and CDR2: SGHRS and YFSETQ. This CDR3 is 14 amino acids long. V trimming: 1 base; J trimming: 1 base; junction bases outside the gene matches: 1. CDR3 residues: CASSLTGENTEAFF. CDR3 in DNA: TGCGCCAGCAGCTTGACAGGGGAGAACACTGAAGCTTTCTTT.

V is TRBV7-9 and J is TRBJ1-5; D is possibly TRBD1 (6 bases). The CDR3 loop spans 14 amino acids. Germline V gene lookup returns CDR1 SEHNR and CDR2 FQNEAQ (reference sequence). The germline V and J ends were trimmed by 4 bases and 2 bases, with 9 bases remaining between them. The CDR3 bases are TGTGCCAGCAGCTCCAGGGGTGGCAATCAGCCCCAGCATTTT. Its protein product is CASSSRGGNQPQHF.

The chain combines TRBV5-4 with TRBJ2-1; 10 bases line up with TRBD2. Germline V CDR1 and CDR2: SGHNT, YYREEE (reference sequence). V lost 4 bases to trimming and J lost 5 bases; unmatched junction nucleotides: 6. CDR3 length: 15 residues. Here the CDR3 reads CASSLSGRAHNEQFF. CDR3 in DNA: TGTGCCAGCAGCCTCAGCGGGAGGGCCCACAATGAGCAGTTCTTC.

The chain recombines TRBV4-1 with TRBJ2-2; D uncertain. From germline, CDR1 is MGHRA and CDR2 YSYEKL. This CDR3 is 15 amino acids long. The V and J ends lost 0 bases and 6 bases respectively, with 11 bases between them. This chain's CDR3 is CASSQEVGEPGELFF. The CDR3 DNA follows: TGCGCCAGCAGCCAAGAAGTAGGAGAGCCCGGGGAGCTGTTTTTT.

This clone was seen only a few times. This sequence joins TRBV27 and TRBJ1-4; D is unclear. The CDR3 is made up of 12 amino acids. V shed 7 bases and J shed 4 bases, with 7 bases lying between them. The germline V gene has CDR1 MNHEY and CDR2 SMNVEV (reference sequence). The CDR3 is CASNPFNEKLFF. Written as DNA, the CDR3 is TGTGCCAGCAATCCCTTTAATGAAAAACTGTTTTTT.

The V and J genes are TRBV5-5 and TRBJ2-1; 7 nucleotides align to TRBD2. The J segment lost 6 bases and the V segment lost 0 bases, leaving 6 bases of the junction unmatched. CDR1 SGHKS and CDR2 YYEKEE come from the germline V gene (reference sequence). The CDR3 spans 15 residues. The CDR3 here is CASSLGAGAVNEQFF. For the CDR3, the DNA is TGTGCCAGCAGCTTGGGGGCGGGAGCTGTCAATGAGCAGTTCTTC.

The rearrangement links TRBV27 to TRBJ2-5, with D perhaps TRBD2 (7 bases). Trimming removed 2 bases at V and 4 bases at J, with 11 bases between. The germline V gene has CDR1 MNHEY and CDR2 SMNVEV (reference sequence). CDR3 length: 14 residues. CDR3 sequence: CASSLGGGGETQYF. CDR3 bases: TGTGCCAGCAGTTTAGGAGGGGGGGGAGAGACCCAGTACTTC.

The genes are TRBV10-3 and TRBJ1-2, with TRBD1 identical over 7 bases. CDR1 and CDR2 (germline): ENHRY, SYGVKD. Trimming at V came to 11 bases and at J to 6 bases, leaving 12 bases not matched to a gene. The CDR3 contains 13 residues. The CDR3 protein is CALRGGLGDGYTF. DNA of the CDR3: TGTGCCCTCCGAGGGGGCTTGGGGGATGGCTACACCTTC.

In its sample, this clone was seen a few times. CDR3 loop: CAISERDSQYF. In nucleotides, the CDR3 is TGTGCCATCAGTGAGAGGGACTCGCAGTATTTT. The V call is TRBV10-3, the J call TRBJ2-3; TRBD2 might be the D (6 bases). Germline CDR1 ENHRY, CDR2 SYGVKD. Trimming shortened V by 2 bases and J by 10 bases, and 7 bases separated the two germline ends. There are 11 residues in the CDR3.

CDR3 in amino acids: CATSQVPTSEAFF. The CDR3 bases are TGTGCCACCTCGCAGGTGCCGACGTCTGAAGCTTTCTTT. The chain is built from TRBV6-5 and TRBJ1-1; D is undetermined. The CDR3 length is 13 residues. Trimming pared 10 bases from V and 6 bases from J, leaving 18 bases between. Germline assignment: CDR1 MNHEY and CDR2 SVGAGI.

The rearrangement uses TRBV7-2 and TRBJ1-2; D is perhaps TRBD1 (5 bases). The CDR3 length is 14 residues. Germline V lookup: CDR1 SGHTA, CDR2 FQGNSA. V lost 5 bases and J 1 base, leaving 11 bases between the germline ends. The CDR3 DNA follows: TGTGCCAGCAGCCCCGGACACTTTAACTATGGCTACACCTTC. Translating it yields CASSPGHFNYGYTF. Based on the CDR3 plus reference TRBV7-2 and TRBJ1-2, the full variable domain is GAGVSQSPSNKVTEKGKDVELRCDPISGHTALYWYRQSLGQGLEFLIYFQGNSAPDKSGLPSDRFSAERTGGSVSTLTIQRTQQEDSAVYLCASSPGHFNYGYTFGSGTRLTVV.

V and J are TRBV5-5 and TRBJ1-2; possible D gene TRBD1, 5 bases. The V and J ends lost 0 bases and 0 bases respectively, with 12 bases between them. This CDR3 is 16 amino acids long. CDR1 SGHKS and CDR2 YYEKEE come from the germline V gene (reference sequence). CDR3 region: CASSLGPRQPNYGYTF. For the CDR3, the DNA is TGTGCCAGCAGCTTGGGTCCTAGACAGCCTAACTATGGCTACACCTTC.

V and J are TRBV5-1 and TRBJ2-2, with 7 bases that match TRBD2. Unmatched junction bases numbered 2, after V lost 1 base and J lost 5 bases. Germline V gene data show CDR1 as SGHRS and CDR2 as YFSETQ. The CDR3 has 14 residues. This chain's CDR3 is CASSLTGGTGELFF. The CDR3 nucleotides read TGCGCCAGCAGCTTGACGGGGGGAACCGGGGAGCTGTTTTTT.

V and J are TRBV7-2 and TRBJ2-4, with 12 bases that match TRBD1. The CDR3 extends over 17 amino acids. V lost 1 base, J lost 7 bases, and 8 bases stayed unmatched. Germline V gene lookup returns CDR1 SGHTA and CDR2 FQGNSA. CDR3 in DNA: TGTGCCAGCAGCTTAGGTGGGGGACAGGGGGCTGTTAACATTCAGTACTTC. Its translation: CASSLGGGQGAVNIQYF.

This chain joins TRBV5-1 and TRBJ2-1; 9 bases are a match to TRBD1. Germline CDR1 reads SGHRS; CDR2 reads YFSETQ. The CDR3 consists of 14 residues. V shed 6 bases, J shed 3 bases, and the junction held 4 bases outside the gene matches. Here the CDR3 reads CASNRDRVYNEQFF. The CDR3 DNA reads as TGCGCCAGCAACCGGGACAGGGTCTACAATGAGCAGTTCTTC.

The chain employs TRBV19 and TRBJ1-5, with 12 bases identical to TRBD1. The germline V gene encodes CDR1 LNHDA and CDR2 SQIVND (reference sequence). There are 14 residues in the CDR3. V shed 9 bases, J shed 6 bases, and the junction held 6 bases outside the gene matches. CDR3 sequence: CASSGTGGVQPQHF. The CDR3 nucleotides read TGTGCCAGCTCCGGGACAGGGGGCGTTCAGCCCCAGCATTTT.

This rearrangement joins TRBV7-2 to TRBJ2-3, with TRBD2 matching 16 bases. V dropped 5 bases and J dropped 2; count of bases not matched to a gene: 4. CDR3 length equals 17 residues. Germline lookup yields CDR1 SGHTA and CDR2 FQGNSA. CDR3 DNA sequence: TGTGCCAGCAGCGGGACTAGCGGGGGGGCCCCCACAGATACGCAGTATTTT. Its translation: CASSGTSGGAPTDTQYF.

The genes are TRBV19 and TRBJ2-7; D is ambiguous. Germline CDR1 and CDR2: LNHDA and SQIVND (reference sequence). This CDR3 has 14 amino acids. Trimming took off 5 bases at V and 2 bases at J, with 13 bases between the two ends. The CDR3 region is CASSPQVFPYEQYF. The DNA of the CDR3 is TGTGCCAGTAGTCCCCAGGTCTTTCCCTACGAGCAGTACTTC.

The gene calls are TRBV7-2 and TRBJ1-1, with D maybe TRBD1 (5 bases). There are 14 residues in the CDR3. In germline, CDR1 is SGHTA, CDR2 FQGNSA. Trimming left V 5 bases short and J 6 bases short, with 16 bases between. CDR3 region: CASSLNGQGSEAFF. The CDR3 DNA follows: TGTGCCAGCAGCCTCAACGGCCAGGGCTCTGAAGCTTTCTTT.